A single sample gave rise to the 9 T cell receptor beta chains below, sequenced in a study of control samples from healthy donors and cancer patients. Libraries were prepared by immunoSEQ multiplex PCR; TCRdb keeps only in-frame clonotypes and omits some of them. The table lists 120,000 or so clones, 80% to 95% of them singletons, with around 0.6% in the top ten. The sequencing sample was made of PBMCs. All receptors derive from a man aged 80 or over with head and neck cancer.

This chain uses TRBV4-1 with TRBJ2-7; a possible D gene is TRBD2 (5 bases). Germline values: CDR1 MGHRA, CDR2 YSYEKL. The CDR3 runs 16 residues. The ends were cut back, 4 bases at V and 0 bases at J, with 16 bases in the middle. The CDR3 DNA reads TGCGCCAGCAGCCCGGGGAGTGCAGCCAGCTCCTACGAGCAGTACTTC. Amino acids: CASSPGSAASSYEQYF.

DNA of the CDR3: TGTGCCAGCAGCTCAAACGGGGGAAGAACTGAAGCTTTCTTT. It codes for CASSSNGGRTEAFF. The V gene is TRBV27, the J gene TRBJ1-1; maybe TRBD1 (5 bases). Trimming took off 6 bases at V and 5 bases at J, with 16 bases between the two ends. The CDR3 loop spans 14 amino acids. Per germline, CDR1 MNHEY and CDR2 SMNVEV (reference sequence).

The chain uses TRBV5-4 and TRBJ2-7; D remains ambiguous. This CDR3 spans 14 amino acids. V dropped 4 bases and J dropped 2 bases, with 13 bases sitting between them. The germline V gene has CDR1 SGHNT and CDR2 YYREEE (reference sequence). The CDR3 nucleotides read TGTGCCAGCAGCCCGGCGGTAGGCGCCTACGAGCAGTACTTC. The encoded protein is CASSPAVGAYEQYF.

The chain recombines TRBV12-3 or TRBV12-4 with TRBJ2-5; tentatively, D is TRBD1 (6 bases). This CDR3 comprises 12 residues. The V and J ends lost 5 bases and 5 bases respectively, with 9 bases between them. CDR3 nucleotides: TGTGCCAGCAGTCAGGGGCTGGAGACCCAGTACTTC. Translated, it gives CASSQGLETQYF.

The chain joins TRBV6-1 to TRBJ1-4, with D perhaps matching TRBD1 (5 bases). Germline V CDR1 and CDR2: MNHNS, SASEGT. Trimming took off 4 bases at V and 2 bases at J, with 14 bases between the two ends. CDR3 length equals 16 residues. CDR3 sequence: CASSALGARTNEKLFF. CDR3 coding DNA: TGTGCCAGCAGTGCTCTAGGGGCGCGTACTAATGAAAAACTGTTTTTT.

The rearrangement links TRBV5-5 to TRBJ1-2, with a tentative D call TRBD1 (6 bases). The germline gives CDR1 SGHKS, CDR2 YYEKEE (reference sequence). This CDR3 contains 14 residues. Trimming took 0 bases from V and 4 from J, leaving 10 bases between them. The CDR3 DNA is TGTGCCAGCAGCTTGGGGACAGACTTCTATGGCTACACCTTC. Its translation is CASSLGTDFYGYTF. The full variable domain, with the rest looked up from reference TRBV5-5 and TRBJ1-2, is DAGVTQSPTHLIKTRGQQVTLRCSPISGHKSVSWYQQVLGQGPQFIFQYYEKEERGRGNFPDRFSARQFPNYSSELNVNALLLGDSALYLCASSLGTDFYGYTFGSGTRLTVV.

This sequence joins TRBV5-4 and TRBJ2-1; maybe TRBD2 (6 bases). The CDR3 has 15 residues. V was clipped by 4 bases and J by 0 bases, with 11 bases between them. Germline V gene data show CDR1 as SGHNT and CDR2 as YYREEE (reference sequence). CDR3 coding DNA: TGTGCCAGCAGCCTGGACGGGAGCTCCTACAATGAGCAGTTCTTC. It translates to CASSLDGSSYNEQFF.

The gene calls are TRBV5-1 and TRBJ2-5, with 10 nucleotides matching TRBD2. Per germline, CDR1 SGHRS and CDR2 YFSETQ. The J segment lost 1 base and the V segment lost 4 bases, leaving 19 bases of the junction unmatched. The CDR3 is 20 residues long. CDR3 coding DNA: TGCGCCAGCAGCCAGATCCCCGGGTTAGCGGGGGGCTCTATCCAAGAGACCCAGTACTTC. It encodes CASSQIPGLAGGSIQETQYF.

The chain has TRBV18 and TRBJ2-7; possibly TRBD1 or TRBD2 for D (7 bases each). Trimming stripped 5 bases from V and 3 bases from J, with 20 bases between. This CDR3 is built from 16 residues. CDR1 is KGHSH and CDR2 is LQKENI in the germline V gene. For the CDR3, the DNA is TGTGCCAGCTCAATAACTAACAGGGGAGGGAACTACGAGCAGTACTTC. Amino acids: CASSITNRGGNYEQYF. Complete variable domain (other parts from reference TRBV18 and TRBJ2-7): NAGVMQNPRHLVRRRGQEARLRCSPMKGHSHVYWYRQLPEEGLKFMVYLQKENIIDESGMPKERFSAEFPKEGPSILRIQQVVRGDSAAYFCASSITNRGGNYEQYFGPGTRLTVT.